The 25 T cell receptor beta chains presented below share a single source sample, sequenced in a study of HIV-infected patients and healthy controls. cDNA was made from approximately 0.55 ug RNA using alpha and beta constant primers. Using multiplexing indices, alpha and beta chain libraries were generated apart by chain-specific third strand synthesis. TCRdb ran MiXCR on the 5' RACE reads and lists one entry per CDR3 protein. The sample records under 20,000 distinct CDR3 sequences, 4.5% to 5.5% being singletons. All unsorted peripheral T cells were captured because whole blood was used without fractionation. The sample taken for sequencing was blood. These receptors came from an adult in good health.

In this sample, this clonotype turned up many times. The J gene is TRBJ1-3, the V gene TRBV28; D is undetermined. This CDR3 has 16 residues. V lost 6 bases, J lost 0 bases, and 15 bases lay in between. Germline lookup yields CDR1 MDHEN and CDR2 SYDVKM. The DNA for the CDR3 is TGTGCCAGCAGGACGACGGGCCGTAGCTCTGGAAACACCATATATTTT. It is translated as CASRTTGRSSGNTIYF.

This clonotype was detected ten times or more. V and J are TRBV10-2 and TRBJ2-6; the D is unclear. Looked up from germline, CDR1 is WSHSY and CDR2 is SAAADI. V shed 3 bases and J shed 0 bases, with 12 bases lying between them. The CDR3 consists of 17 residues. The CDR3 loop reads CASSEVSGRSGANVLTF. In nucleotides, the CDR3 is TGCGCCAGCAGTGAAGTTTCGGGCCGCTCTGGGGCCAACGTCCTGACTTTC.

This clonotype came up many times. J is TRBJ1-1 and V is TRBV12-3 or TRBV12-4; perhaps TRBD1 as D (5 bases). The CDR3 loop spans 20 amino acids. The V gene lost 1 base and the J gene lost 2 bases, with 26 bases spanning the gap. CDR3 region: CASSLGKGGDFLNLNTEAFF. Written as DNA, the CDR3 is TGTGCCAGCAGTTTAGGTAAAGGTGGGGACTTCCTCAACCTTAACACTGAAGCTTTCTTT.

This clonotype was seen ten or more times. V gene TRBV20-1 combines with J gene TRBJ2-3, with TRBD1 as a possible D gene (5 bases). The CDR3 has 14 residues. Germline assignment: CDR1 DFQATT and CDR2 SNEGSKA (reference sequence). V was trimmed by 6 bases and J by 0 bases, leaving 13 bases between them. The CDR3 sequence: CSAVTTGSTDTQYF. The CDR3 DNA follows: TGCAGTGCCGTCACCACAGGAAGCACAGATACGCAGTATTTT.

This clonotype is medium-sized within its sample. CDR3 sequence: CASKRDRGTYEQYF. The CDR3 DNA reads TGTGCCAGCAAGCGGGACAGGGGCACCTACGAGCAGTACTTC. The V and J genes are TRBV6-2 or TRBV6-3 and TRBJ2-7, with 10 bases fitting TRBD1. The length of the CDR3 is 14 residues. The germline CDR1 and CDR2 sequences are MNHEY and SVGEGT. V lost 7 bases and J lost 2; bases outside the gene matches: 5.

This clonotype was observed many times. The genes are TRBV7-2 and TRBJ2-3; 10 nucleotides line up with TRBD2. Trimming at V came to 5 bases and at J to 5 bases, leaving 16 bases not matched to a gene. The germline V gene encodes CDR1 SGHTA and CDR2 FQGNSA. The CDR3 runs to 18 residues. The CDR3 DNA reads TGTGCCAGCAGCCCTCGGCCGTATAGCGGGGGGTCTGGAGATACGCAGTATTTT. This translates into CASSPRPYSGGSGDTQYF.

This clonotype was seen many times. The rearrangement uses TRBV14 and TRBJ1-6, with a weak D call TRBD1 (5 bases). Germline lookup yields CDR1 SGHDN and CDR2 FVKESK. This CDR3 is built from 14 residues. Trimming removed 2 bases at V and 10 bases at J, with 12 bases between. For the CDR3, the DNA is TGTGCCAGCAGCCAACATATCAGGGAATCACCCCTCCACTTT. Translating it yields CASSQHIRESPLHF.

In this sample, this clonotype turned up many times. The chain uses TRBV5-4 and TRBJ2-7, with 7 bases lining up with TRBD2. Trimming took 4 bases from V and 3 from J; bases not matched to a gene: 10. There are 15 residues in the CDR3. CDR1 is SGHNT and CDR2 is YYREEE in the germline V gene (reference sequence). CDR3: CASSTPGLTSYEQYF. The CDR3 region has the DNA TGTGCCAGCAGCACACCGGGACTAACCAGCTACGAGCAGTACTTC.

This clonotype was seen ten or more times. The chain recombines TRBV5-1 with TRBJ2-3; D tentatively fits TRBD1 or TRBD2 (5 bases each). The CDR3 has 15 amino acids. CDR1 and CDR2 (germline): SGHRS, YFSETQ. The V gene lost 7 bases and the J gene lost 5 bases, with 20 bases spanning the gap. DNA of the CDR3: TGCGCCAGCCGGCCCTCAGGGTCCGCGGGAGATACGCAGTATTTT. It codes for CASRPSGSAGDTQYF.

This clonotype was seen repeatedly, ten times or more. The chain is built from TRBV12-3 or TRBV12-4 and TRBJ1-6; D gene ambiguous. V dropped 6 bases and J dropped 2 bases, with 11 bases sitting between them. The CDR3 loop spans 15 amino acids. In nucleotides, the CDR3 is TGTGCCAGCAGCTCTACCGGGACCTATAATTCACCCCTCCACTTT. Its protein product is CASSSTGTYNSPLHF.

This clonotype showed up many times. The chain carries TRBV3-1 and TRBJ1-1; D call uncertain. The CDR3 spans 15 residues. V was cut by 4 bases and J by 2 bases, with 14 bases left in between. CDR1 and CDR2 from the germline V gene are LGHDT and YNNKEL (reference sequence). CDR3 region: CASSLYGGGNTEAFF. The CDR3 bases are TGTGCCAGCAGCCTCTATGGAGGCGGTAACACTGAAGCTTTCTTT.

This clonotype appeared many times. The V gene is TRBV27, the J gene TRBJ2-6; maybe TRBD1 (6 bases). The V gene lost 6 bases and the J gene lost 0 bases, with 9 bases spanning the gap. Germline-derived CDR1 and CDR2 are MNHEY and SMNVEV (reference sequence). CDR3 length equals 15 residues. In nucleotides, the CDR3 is TGTGCCAGCAGCTTAGGGGGCTCTGGGGCCAACGTCCTGACTTTC. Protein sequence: CASSLGGSGANVLTF.

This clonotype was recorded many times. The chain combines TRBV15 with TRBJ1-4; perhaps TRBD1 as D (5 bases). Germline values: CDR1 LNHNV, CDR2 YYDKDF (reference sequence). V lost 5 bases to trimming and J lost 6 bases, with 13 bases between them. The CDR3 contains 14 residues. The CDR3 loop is CATSPGTEDEKLFF. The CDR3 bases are TGTGCCACCAGCCCCGGGACCGAGGATGAAAAACTGTTTTTT.

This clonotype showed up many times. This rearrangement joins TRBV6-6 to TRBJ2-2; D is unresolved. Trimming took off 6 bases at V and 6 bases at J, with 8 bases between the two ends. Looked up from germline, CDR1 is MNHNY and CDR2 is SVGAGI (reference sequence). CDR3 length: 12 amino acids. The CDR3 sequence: CASREDAGELFF. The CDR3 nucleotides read TGTGCCAGCAGGGAAGATGCCGGGGAGCTGTTTTTT.

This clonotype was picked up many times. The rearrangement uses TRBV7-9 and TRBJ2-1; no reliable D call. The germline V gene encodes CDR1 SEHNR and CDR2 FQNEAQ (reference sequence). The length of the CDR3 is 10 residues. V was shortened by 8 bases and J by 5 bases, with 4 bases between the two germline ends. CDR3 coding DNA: TGTGCCAGCGAAGACAATGAGCAGTTCTTC. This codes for CASEDNEQFF. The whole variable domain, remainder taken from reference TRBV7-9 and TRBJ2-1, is DTGVSQNPRHKITKRGQNVTFRCDPISEHNRLYWYRQTLGQGPEFLTYFQNEAQLEKSRLLSDRFSAERPKGSFSTLEIQRTEQGDSAMYLCASEDNEQFFGPGTRLTVL.

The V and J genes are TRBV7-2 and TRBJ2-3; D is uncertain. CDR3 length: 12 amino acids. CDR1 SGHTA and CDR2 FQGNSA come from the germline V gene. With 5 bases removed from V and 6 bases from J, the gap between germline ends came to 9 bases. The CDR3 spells CASSIGSDTQYF. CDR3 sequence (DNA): TGTGCCAGCAGCATTGGGTCGGATACGCAGTATTTT.

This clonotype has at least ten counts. Written as DNA, the CDR3 is TGTGCCAGCAGTTACGGTGGGGGGCTTAGCACTGAAGCTTTCTTT. It yields the protein CASSYGGGLSTEAFF. This rearrangement joins TRBV6-6 to TRBJ1-1; the D gene is possibly TRBD1 (6 bases). CDR3 length: 15 amino acids. V lost 2 bases, J lost 4 bases, and 14 bases lay in between. Germline CDR1 and CDR2: MNHNY and SVGAGI (reference sequence).

This chain's CDR3 is CASSFTLTGVTEAFF. The CDR3 DNA sequence: TGTGCCAGCAGCTTTACATTGACAGGGGTGACCGAAGCTTTCTTT. The chain employs TRBV7-3 and TRBJ1-1; 8 bases fit TRBD1. Germline CDR1 is SGHTA and CDR2 is FQGTGA. This CDR3 contains 15 residues. Trimming removed 3 bases from V and 8 bases from J; junction bases left unmatched: 11.

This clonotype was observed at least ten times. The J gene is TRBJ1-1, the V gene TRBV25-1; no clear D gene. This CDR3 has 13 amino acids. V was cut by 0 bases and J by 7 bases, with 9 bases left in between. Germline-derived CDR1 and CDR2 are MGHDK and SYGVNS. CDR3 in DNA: TGTGCCAGCAGTGAATATCGGCAGGATGAAGCTTTCTTT. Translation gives CASSEYRQDEAFF.

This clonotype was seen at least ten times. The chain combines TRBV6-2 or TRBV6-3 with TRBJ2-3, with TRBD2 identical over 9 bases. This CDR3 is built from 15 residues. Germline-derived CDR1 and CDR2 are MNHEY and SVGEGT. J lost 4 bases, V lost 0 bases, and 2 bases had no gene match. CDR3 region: CASSYSASGADTQYF. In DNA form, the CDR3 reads TGTGCCAGCAGTTACTCGGCTAGCGGGGCAGATACGCAGTATTTT.

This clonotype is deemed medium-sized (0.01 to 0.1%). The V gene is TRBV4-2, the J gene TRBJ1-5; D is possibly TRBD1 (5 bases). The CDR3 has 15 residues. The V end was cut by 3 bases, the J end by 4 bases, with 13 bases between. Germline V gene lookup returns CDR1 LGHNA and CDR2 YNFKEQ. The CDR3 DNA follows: TGTGCCAGCAGCCAGGGACCCGCGGGAAATCAGCCCCAGCATTTT. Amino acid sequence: CASSQGPAGNQPQHF.

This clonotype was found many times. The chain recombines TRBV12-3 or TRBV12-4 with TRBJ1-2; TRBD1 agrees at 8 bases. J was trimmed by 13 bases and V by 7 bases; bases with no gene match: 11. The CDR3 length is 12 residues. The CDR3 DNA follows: TGTGCCAGCATCGGACAGGGAACCCGTTTCACCTTC. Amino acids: CASIGQGTRFTF.

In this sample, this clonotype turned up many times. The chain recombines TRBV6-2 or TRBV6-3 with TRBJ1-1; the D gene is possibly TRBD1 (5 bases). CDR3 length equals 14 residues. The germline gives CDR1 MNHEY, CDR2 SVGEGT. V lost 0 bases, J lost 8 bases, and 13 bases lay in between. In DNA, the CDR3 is TGTGCCAGCAGTTACTCGGGGATCTCAGGGGAAGCTTTCTTT. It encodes CASSYSGISGEAFF.

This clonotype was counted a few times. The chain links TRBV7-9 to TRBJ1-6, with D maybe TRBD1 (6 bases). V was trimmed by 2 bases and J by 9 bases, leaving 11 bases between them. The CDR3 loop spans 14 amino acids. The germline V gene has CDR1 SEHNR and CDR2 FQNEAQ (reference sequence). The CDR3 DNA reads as TGTGCCAGCAGCTTACAGGGGTTGGGTTCACCCCTCCACTTT. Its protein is CASSLQGLGSPLHF.

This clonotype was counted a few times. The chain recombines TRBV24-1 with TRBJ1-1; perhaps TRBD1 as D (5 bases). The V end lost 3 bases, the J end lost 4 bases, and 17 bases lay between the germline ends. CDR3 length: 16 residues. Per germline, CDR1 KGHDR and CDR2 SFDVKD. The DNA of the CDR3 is TGTGCCACCAGTGATCCACACGGGGACGAGGTCACTGAAGCTTTCTTT. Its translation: CATSDPHGDEVTEAFF.